The clone carrying this T cell receptor (beta chain) was seen a handful of times. This specimen belongs to a study of blood T cell repertoires in COVID-19. V lost 1 base and J lost 9; bases outside the gene matches: 2. CDR1 is SGHRS, CDR2 YFSETQ, per germline. The CDR3 length is 14 residues. Per the original data handling: Estimation of nucleated cell counts relied on the amplification of reference gene primers. Profiling relied on immunoSEQ multiplex PCR, and the TCRdb table lists in-frame clones only, not all of them. Clone size and V and J calls were adopted from that table, with D and trimming inferred from the DNA. The sample includes about 210,000 clones, more than 70% of them seen just once. Participants came from roughly 25 US areas, aged about 18 to 100 years. Clinical history reported by participants formed the basis on which cohorts were assigned.

The V and J genes are TRBV5-1 and TRBJ1-6; TRBD1 matches at 9 bases. The TCR was taken from a middle-aged woman with acute COVID-19. The sequenced sample was PBMCs or T cells enriched from blood (not recorded which). The DNA for the CDR3 is TGCGCCAGCAGCTTGACAGGGGGCGGTTCACCCCTCCACTTT. Protein sequence: CASSLTGGGSPLHF. Full variable domain (rest looked up from reference TRBV5-1 and TRBJ1-6): KAGVTQTPRYLIKTRGQQVTLSCSPISGHRSVSWYQQTPGQGLQFLFEYFSETQRNKGNFPGRFSGRQFSNSRSEMNVSTLELGDSALYLCASSLTGGGSPLHFGNGTRLTVT.